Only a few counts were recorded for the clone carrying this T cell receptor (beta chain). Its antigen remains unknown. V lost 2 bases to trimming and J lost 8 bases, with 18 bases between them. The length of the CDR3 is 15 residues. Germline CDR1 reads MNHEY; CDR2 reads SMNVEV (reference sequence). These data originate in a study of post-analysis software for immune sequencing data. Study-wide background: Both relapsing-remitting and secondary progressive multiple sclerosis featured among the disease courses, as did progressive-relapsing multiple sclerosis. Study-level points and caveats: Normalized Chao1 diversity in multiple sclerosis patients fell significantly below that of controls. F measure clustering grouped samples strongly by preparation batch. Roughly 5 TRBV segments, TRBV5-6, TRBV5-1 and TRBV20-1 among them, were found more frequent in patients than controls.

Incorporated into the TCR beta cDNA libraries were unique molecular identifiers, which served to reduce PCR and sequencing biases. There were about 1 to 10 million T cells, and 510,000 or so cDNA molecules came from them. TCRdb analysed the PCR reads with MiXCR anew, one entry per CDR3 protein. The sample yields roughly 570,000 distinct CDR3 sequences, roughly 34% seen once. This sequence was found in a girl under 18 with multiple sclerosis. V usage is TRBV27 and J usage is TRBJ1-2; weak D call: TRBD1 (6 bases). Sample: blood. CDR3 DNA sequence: TGTGCCAGCAGTTTAGGGTCAGGGGCCCCCTACGGCTACACCTTC. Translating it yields CASSLGSGAPYGYTF.